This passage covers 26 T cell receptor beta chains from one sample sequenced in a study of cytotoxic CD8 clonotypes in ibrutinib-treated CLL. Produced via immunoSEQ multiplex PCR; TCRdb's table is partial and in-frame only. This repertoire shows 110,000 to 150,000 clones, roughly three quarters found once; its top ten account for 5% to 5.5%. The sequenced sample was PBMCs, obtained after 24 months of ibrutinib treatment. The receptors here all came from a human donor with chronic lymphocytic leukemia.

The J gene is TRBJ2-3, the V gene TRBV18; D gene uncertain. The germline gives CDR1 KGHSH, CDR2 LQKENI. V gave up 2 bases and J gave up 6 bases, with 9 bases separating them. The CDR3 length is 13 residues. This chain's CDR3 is CASSPARGDTQYF. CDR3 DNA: TGTGCCAGCTCACCAGCACGTGGGGATACGCAGTATTTT.

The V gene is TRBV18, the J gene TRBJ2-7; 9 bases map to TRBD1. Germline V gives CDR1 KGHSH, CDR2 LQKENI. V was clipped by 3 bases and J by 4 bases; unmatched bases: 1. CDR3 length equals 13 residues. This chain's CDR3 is CASSPGTGYEQYF. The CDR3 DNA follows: TGTGCCAGCTCACCCGGGACAGGGTACGAGCAGTACTTC.

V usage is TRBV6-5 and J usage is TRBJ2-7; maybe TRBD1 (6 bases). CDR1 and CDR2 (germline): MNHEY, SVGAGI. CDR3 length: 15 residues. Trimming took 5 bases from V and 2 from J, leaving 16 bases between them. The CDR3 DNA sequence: TGTGCCAGCAGTACGAACCCGACAGGAACCTACGAGCAGTACTTC. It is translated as CASSTNPTGTYEQYF.

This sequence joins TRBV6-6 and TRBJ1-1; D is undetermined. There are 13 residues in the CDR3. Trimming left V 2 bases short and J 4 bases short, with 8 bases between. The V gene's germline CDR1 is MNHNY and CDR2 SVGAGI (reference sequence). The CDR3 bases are TGTGCCAGCAGTTACATGCGATTCACTGAAGCTTTCTTT. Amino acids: CASSYMRFTEAFF.

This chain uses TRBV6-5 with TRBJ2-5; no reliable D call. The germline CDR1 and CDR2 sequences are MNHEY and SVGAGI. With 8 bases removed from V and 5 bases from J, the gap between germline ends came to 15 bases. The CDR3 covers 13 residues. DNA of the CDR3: TGTGCCAGCCGGAGCCAGGCGATGGAGACCCAGTACTTC. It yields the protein CASRSQAMETQYF.

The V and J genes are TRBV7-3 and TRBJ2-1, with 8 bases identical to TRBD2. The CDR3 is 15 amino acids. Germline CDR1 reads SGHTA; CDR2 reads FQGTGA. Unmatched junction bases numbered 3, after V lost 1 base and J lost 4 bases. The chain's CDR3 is CASSLMAGGYNEQFF. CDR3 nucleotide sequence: TGTGCCAGCAGCTTAATGGCGGGGGGTTACAATGAGCAGTTCTTC.

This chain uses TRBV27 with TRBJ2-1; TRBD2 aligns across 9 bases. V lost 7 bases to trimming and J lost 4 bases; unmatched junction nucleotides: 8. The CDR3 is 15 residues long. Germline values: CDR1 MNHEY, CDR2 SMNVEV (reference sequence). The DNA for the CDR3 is TGTGCCAGCACCCGACTAGCGGAGGGGTACAATGAGCAGTTCTTC. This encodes CASTRLAEGYNEQFF.

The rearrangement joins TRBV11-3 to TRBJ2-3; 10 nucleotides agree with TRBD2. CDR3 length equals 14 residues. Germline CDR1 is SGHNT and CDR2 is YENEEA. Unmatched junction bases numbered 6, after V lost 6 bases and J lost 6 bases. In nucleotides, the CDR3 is TGTGCCAGCAGTAGCGGGGGGTCCGGGGATACGCAGTATTTT. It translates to CASSSGGSGDTQYF.

Here the CDR3 DNA reads TGTGCCAGCAGCCCACGGACTACCGCCTACGAGCAGTACTTC. Its protein is CASSPRTTAYEQYF. V and J are TRBV7-8 and TRBJ2-7, with D possibly TRBD2 on 6 matching bases. Germline assignment: CDR1 SGHVS and CDR2 FQNEAQ. Between the trimmed V and J ends, which lost 5 bases and 2 bases, there was a span of 13 bases. This CDR3 spans 14 amino acids.

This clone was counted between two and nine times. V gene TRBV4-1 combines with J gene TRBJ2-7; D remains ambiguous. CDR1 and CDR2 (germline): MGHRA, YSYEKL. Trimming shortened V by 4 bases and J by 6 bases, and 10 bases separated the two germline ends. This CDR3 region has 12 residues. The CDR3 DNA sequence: TGCGCCAGCAGCCCCCCGGTGGTCGAGCAGTACTTC. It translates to CASSPPVVEQYF.

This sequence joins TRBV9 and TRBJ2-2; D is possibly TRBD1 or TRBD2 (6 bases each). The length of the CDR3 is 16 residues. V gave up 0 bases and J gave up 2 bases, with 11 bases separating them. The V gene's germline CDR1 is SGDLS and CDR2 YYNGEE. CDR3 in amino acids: CASSVVGGSNTGELFF. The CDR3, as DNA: TGTGCCAGCAGCGTAGTGGGGGGCAGCAACACCGGGGAGCTGTTTTTT.

CDR3 DNA sequence: TGTGCCAGCAGCGGGGAGACCGACAATGAGCAGTTCTTC. This gives the protein CASSGETDNEQFF. This chain uses TRBV2 with TRBJ2-1, with D maybe TRBD2 (5 bases). Germline assignment: CDR1 SNHLY and CDR2 FYNNEI. V was shortened by 6 bases and J by 5 bases, with 11 bases between the two germline ends. There are 13 residues in the CDR3.

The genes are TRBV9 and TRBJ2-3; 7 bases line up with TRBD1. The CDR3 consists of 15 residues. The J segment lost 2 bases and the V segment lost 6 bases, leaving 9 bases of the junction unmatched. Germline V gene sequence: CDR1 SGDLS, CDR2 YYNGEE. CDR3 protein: CASKRGLVVTDTQYF. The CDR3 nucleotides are TGTGCCAGCAAGAGGGGGCTAGTCGTCACAGATACGCAGTATTTT.

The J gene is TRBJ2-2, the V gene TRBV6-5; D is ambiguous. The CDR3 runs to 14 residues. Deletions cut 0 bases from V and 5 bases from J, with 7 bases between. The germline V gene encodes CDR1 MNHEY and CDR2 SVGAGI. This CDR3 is CASSYSMGTGELFF. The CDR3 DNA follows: TGTGCCAGCAGTTACTCGATGGGGACCGGGGAGCTGTTTTTT.

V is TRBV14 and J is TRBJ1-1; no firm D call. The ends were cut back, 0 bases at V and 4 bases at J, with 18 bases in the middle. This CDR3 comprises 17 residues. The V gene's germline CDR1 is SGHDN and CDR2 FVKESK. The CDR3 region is CASSQDMRAFRATEAFF. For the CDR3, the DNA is TGTGCCAGCAGCCAAGATATGAGGGCCTTCCGGGCCACTGAAGCTTTCTTT.

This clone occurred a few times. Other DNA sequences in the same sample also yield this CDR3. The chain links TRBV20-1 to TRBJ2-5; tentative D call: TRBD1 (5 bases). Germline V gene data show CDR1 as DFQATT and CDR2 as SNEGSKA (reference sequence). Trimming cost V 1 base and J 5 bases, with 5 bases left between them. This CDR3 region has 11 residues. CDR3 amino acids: CSARGGETQYF. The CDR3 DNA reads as TGCAGTGCTAGAGGGGGCGAGACCCAGTACTTC.

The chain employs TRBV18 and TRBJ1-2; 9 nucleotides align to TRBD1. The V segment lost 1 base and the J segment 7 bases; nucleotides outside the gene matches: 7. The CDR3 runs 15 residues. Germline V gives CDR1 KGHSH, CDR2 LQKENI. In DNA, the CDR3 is TGTGCCAGCTCACCACAGGACAGGGGCTGGAGTGGCTACACCTTC. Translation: CASSPQDRGWSGYTF. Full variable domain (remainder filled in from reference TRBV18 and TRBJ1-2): NAGVMQNPRHLVRRRGQEARLRCSPMKGHSHVYWYRQLPEEGLKFMVYLQKENIIDESGMPKERFSAEFPKEGPSILRIQQVVRGDSAAYFCASSPQDRGWSGYTFGSGTRLTVV.

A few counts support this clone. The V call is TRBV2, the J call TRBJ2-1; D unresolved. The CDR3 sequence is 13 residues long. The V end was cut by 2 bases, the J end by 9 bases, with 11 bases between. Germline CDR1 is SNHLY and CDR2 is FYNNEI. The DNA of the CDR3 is TGTGCCAGCAGTGAAATGGGGTACGGTGAGCAGTTCTTC. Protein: CASSEMGYGEQFF.

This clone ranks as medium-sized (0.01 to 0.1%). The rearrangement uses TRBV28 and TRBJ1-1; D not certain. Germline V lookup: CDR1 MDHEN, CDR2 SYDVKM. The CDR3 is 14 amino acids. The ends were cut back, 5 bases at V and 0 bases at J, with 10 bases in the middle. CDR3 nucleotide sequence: TGTGCCAGCAGTCCCCACGGGGTGAACACTGAAGCTTTCTTT. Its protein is CASSPHGVNTEAFF.

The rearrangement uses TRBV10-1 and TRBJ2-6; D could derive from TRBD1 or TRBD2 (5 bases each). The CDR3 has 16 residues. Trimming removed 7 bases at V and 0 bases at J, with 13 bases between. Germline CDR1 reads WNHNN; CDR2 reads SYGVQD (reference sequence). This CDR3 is CASNGTARSGANVLTF. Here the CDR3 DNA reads TGCGCCAGCAACGGGACCGCCCGCTCTGGGGCCAACGTCCTGACTTTC.

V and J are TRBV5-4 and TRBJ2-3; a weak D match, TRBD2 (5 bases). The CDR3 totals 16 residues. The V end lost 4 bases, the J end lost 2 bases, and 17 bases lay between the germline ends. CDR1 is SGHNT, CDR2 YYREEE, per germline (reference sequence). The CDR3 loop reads CASSRPTSSPTDTQYF. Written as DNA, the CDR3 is TGTGCCAGCAGCCGCCCCACTAGTTCCCCCACAGATACGCAGTATTTT.

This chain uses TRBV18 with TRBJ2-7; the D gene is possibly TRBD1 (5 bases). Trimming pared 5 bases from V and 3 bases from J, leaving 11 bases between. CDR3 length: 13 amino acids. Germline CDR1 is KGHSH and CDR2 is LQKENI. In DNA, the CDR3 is TGTGCCAGCTCAGCCAGGGAACTCTACGAGCAGTACTTC. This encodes CASSARELYEQYF.

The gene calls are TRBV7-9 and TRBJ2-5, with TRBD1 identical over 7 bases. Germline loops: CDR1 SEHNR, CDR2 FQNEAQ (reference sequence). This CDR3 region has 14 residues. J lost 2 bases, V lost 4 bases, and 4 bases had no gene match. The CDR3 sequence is CASSWWDRQETQYF. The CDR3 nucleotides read TGTGCCAGCAGCTGGTGGGACAGACAAGAGACCCAGTACTTC.

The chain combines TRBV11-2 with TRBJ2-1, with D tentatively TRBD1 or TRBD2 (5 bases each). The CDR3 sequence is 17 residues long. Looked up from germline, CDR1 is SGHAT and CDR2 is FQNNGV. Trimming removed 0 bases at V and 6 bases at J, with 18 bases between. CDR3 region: CASSLDLGTAVSNEQFF. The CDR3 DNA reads TGTGCCAGCAGCTTAGATCTGGGGACGGCCGTCAGCAATGAGCAGTTCTTC.

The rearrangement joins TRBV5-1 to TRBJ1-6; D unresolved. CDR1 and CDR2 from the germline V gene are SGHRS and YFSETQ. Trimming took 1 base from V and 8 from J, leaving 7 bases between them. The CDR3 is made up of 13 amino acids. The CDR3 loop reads CASSLTGDSPLHF. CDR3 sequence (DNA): TGCGCCAGCAGCTTGACCGGGGATTCACCCCTCCACTTT.

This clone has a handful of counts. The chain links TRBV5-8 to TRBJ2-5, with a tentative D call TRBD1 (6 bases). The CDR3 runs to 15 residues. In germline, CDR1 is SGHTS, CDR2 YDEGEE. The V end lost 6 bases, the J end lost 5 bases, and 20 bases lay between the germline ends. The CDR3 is CASTHRQVGVETQYF. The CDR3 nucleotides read TGTGCCAGCACCCACCGACAGGTTGGGGTGGAGACCCAGTACTTC. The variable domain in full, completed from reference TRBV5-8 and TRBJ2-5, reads EAGVTQSPTHLIKTRGQQATLRCSPISGHTSVYWYQQALGLGLQFLLWYDEGEERNRGNFPPRFSGRQFPNYSSELNVNALELEDSALYLCASTHRQVGVETQYFGPGTRLLVL.